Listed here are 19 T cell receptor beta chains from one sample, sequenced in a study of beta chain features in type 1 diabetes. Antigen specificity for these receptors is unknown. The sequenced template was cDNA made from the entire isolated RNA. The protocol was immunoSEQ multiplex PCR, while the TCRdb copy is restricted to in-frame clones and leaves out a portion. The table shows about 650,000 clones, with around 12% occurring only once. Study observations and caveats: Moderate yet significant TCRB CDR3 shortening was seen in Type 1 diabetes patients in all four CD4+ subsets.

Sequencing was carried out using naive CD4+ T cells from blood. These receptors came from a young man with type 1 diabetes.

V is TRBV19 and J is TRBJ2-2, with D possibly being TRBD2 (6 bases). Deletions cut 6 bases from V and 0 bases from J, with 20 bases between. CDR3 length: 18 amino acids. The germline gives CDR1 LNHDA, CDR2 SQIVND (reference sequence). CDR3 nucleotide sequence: TGTGCCAGTAGACCCCCGGAGGGGCGGCCTCCGAACACCGGGGAGCTGTTTTTT. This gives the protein CASRPPEGRPPNTGELFF. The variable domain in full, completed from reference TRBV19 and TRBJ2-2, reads DGGITQSPKYLFRKEGQNVTLSCEQNLNHDAMYWYRQDPGQGLRLIYYSQIVNDFQKGDIAEGYSVSREKKESFPLTVTSAQKNPTAFYLCASRPPEGRPPNTGELFFGEGSRLTVL.

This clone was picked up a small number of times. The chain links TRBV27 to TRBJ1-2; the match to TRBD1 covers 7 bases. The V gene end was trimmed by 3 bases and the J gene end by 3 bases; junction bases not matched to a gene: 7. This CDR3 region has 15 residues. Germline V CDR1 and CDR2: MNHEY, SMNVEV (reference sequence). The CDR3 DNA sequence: TGTGCCAGCAGTTTTAAAGGGGGCGGAGACTATGGCTACACCTTC. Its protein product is CASSFKGGGDYGYTF.

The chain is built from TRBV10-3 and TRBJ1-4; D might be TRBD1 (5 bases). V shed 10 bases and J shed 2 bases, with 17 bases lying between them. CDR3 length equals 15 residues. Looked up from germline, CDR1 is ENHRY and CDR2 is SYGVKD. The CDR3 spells CATRWDGGTNEKLFF. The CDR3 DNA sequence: TGTGCCACGCGGTGGGACGGTGGTACTAATGAAAAACTGTTTTTT.

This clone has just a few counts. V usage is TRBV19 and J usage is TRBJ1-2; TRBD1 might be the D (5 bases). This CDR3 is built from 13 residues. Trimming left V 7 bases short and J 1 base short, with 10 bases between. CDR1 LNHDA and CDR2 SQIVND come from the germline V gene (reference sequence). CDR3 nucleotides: TGTGCCAGTAATTCCGACAGTAACTATGGCTACACCTTC. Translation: CASNSDSNYGYTF.

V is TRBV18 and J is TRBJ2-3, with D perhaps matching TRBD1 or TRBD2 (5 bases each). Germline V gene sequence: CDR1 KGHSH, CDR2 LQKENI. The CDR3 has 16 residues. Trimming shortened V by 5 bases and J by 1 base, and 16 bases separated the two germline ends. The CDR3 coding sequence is TGTGCCAGCTCAAGGGACCCGGGGCACGGCACAGATACGCAGTATTTT. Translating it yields CASSRDPGHGTDTQYF.

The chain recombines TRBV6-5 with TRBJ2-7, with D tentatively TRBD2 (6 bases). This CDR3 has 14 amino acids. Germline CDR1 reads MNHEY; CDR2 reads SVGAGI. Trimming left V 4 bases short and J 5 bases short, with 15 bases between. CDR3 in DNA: TGTGCCAGCAGTTTGACCGGGACTTCCCACGAGCAGTACTTC. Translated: CASSLTGTSHEQYF.

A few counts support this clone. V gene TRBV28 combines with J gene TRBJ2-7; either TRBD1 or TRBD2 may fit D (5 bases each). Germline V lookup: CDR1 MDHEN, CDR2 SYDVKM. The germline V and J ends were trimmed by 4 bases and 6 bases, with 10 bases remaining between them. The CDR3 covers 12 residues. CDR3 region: CASSSGRFEQYF. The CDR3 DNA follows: TGTGCCAGCAGTTCGGGACGTTTCGAGCAGTACTTC.

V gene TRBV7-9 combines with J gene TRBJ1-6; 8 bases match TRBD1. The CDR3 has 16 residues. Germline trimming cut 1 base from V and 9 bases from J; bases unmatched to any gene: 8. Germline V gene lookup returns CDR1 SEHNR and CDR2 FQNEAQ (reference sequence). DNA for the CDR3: TGTGCCAGCAGCTTAGGGTCCGACAGGGGAGGTTCACCCCTCCACTTT. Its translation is CASSLGSDRGGSPLHF.

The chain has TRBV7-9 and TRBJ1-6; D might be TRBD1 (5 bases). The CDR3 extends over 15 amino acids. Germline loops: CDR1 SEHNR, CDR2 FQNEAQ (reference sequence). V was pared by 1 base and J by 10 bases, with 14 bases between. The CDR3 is CASSLEAQGRSPLHF. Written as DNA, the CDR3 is TGTGCCAGCAGCTTAGAAGCGCAGGGCAGATCACCCCTCCACTTT.

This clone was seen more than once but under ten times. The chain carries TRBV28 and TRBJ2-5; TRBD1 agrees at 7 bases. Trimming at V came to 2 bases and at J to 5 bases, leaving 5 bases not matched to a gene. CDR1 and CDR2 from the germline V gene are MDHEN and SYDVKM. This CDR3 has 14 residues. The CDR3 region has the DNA TGTGCCAGCAGTTTAGGACAGGCCCGCGAGACCCAGTACTTC. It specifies CASSLGQARETQYF.

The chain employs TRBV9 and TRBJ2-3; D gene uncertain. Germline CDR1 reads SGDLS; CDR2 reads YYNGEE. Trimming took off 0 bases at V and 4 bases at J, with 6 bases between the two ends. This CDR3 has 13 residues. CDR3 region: CASSVAHSDTQYF. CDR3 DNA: TGTGCCAGCAGCGTAGCCCACTCAGATACGCAGTATTTT.

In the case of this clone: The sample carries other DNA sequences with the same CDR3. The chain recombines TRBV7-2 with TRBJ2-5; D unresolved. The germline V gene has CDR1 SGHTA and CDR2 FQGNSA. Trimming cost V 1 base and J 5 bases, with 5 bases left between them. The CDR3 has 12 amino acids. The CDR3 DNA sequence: TGTGCCAGCAGCTTAGTTGGGGAGACCCAGTACTTC. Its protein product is CASSLVGETQYF.

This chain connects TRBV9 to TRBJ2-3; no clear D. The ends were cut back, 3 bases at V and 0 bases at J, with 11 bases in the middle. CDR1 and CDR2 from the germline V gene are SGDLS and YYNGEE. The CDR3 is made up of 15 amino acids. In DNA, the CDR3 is TGTGCCAGCAGCGGTTCGACTCCTAGCACAGATACGCAGTATTTT. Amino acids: CASSGSTPSTDTQYF.

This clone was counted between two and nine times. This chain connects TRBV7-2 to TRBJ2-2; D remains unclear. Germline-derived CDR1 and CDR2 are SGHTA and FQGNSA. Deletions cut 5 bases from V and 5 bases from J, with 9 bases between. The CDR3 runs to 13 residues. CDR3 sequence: CASSPRLTGELFF. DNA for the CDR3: TGTGCCAGCAGCCCCCGTCTGACCGGGGAGCTGTTTTTT.

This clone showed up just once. The CDR3 region has the DNA TGTGCCAGCAGTGAACACGTGGATGGCTACACCTTC. It codes for CASSEHVDGYTF. The chain combines TRBV2 with TRBJ1-2; D gene ambiguous. The CDR3 length is 12 residues. Per germline, CDR1 SNHLY and CDR2 FYNNEI. Trimming took 2 bases from V and 6 from J, leaving 7 bases between them.

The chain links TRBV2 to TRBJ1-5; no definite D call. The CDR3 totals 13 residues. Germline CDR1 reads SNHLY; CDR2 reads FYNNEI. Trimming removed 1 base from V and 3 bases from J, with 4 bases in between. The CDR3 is CASSEGHNQPQHF. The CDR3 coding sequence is TGTGCCAGCAGTGAAGGGCACAATCAGCCCCAGCATTTT. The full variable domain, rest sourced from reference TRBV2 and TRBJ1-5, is EPEVTQTPSHQVTQMGQEVILRCVPISNHLYFYWYRQILGQKVEFLVSFYNNEISEKSEIFDDQFSVERPDGSNFTLKIRSTKLEDSAMYFCASSEGHNQPQHFGDGTRLSIL.

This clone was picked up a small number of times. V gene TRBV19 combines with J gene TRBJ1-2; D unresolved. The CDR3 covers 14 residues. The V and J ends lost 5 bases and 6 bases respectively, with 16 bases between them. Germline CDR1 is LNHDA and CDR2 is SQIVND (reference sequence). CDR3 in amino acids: CASSPRREVDGYTF. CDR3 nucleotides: TGTGCCAGTAGTCCCCGGAGGGAGGTGGATGGCTACACCTTC.

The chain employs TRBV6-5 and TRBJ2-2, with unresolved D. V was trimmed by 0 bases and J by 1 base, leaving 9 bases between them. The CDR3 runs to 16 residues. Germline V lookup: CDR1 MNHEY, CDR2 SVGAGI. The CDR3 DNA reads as TGTGCCAGCAGTTACTCGGGCGGTCTGAACACCGGGGAGCTGTTTTTT. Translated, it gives CASSYSGGLNTGELFF.

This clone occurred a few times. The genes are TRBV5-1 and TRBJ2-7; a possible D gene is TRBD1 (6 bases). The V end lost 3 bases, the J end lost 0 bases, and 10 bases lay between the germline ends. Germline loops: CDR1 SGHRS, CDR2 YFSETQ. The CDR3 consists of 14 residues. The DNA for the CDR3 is TGCGCCAGCAGCTGGACAGTTAGCTCCTACGAGCAGTACTTC. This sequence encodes CASSWTVSSYEQYF.